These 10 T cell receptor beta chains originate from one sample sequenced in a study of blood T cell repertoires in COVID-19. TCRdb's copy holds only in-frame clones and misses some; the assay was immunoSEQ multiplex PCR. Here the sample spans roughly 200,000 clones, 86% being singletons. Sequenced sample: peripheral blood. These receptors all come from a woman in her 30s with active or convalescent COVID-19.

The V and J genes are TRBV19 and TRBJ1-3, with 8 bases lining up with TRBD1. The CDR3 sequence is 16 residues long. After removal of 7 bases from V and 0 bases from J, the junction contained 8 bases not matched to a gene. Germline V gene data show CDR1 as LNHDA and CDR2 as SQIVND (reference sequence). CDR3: CASTRTGHFSGNTIYF. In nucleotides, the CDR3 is TGTGCCAGTACCCGGACAGGGCATTTCTCTGGAAACACCATATATTTT.

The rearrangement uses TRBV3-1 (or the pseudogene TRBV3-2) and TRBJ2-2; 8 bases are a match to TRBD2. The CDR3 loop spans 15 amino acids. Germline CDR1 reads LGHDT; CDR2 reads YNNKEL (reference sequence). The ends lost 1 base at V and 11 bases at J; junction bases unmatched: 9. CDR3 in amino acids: CASSQAGGSRRELFF. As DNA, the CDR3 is TGTGCCAGCAGCCAAGCGGGAGGGTCGCGACGAGAGCTGTTTTTT.

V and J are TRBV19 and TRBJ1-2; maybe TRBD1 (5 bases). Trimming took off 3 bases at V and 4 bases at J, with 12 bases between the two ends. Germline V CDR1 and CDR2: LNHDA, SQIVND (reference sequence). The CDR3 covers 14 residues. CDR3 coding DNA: TGTGCCAGTAGTATTCTTCGGGGGGGCTATGGCTACACCTTC. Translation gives CASSILRGGYGYTF.

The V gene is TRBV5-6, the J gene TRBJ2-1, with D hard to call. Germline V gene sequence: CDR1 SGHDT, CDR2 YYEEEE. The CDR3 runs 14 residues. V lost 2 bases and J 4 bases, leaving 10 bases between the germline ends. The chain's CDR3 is CASSFGGGYNEQFF. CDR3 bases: TGTGCCAGCAGCTTCGGTGGCGGATACAATGAGCAGTTCTTC.

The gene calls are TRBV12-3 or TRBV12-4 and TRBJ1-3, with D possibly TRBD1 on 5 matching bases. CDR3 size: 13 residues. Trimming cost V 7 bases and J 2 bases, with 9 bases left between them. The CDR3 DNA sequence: TGTGCCAGCACAGGGAATGCTGGAAACACCATATATTTT. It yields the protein CASTGNAGNTIYF.

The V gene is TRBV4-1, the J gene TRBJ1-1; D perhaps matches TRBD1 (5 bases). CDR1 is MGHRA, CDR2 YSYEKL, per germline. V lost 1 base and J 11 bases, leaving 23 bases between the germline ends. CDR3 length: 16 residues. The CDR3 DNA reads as TGCGCCAGCAGCCAAGTCGCGGGGCGTTTGGCCCAGGTCGCTTTCTTT. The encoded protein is CASSQVAGRLAQVAFF.

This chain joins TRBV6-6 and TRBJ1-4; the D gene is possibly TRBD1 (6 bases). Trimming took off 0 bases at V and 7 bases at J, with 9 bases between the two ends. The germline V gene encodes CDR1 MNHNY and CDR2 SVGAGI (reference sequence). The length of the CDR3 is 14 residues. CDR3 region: CASSYSIGGEKLFF. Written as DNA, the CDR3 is TGTGCCAGCAGTTACTCGATAGGGGGTGAAAAACTGTTTTTT.

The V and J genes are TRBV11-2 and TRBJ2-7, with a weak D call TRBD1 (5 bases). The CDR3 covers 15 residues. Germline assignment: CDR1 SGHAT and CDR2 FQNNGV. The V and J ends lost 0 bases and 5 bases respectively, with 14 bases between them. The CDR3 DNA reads TGTGCCAGCAGCTTAGATGGCCGCCTGGGGCACGAGCAGTACTTC. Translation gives CASSLDGRLGHEQYF.

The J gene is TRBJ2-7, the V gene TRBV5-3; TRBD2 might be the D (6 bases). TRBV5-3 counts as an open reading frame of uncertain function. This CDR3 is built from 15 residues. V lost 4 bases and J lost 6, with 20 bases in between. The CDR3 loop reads CARSPRTGIGSEQYF. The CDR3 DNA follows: TGTGCCAGAAGCCCCCGAACGGGAATCGGGAGCGAGCAGTACTTC.

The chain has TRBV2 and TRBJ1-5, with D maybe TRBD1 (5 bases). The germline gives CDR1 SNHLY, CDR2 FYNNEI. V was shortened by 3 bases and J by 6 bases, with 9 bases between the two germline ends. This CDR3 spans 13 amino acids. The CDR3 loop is CASSEGQRQPQHF. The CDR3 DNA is TGTGCCAGCAGTGAGGGGCAGCGTCAGCCCCAGCATTTT.